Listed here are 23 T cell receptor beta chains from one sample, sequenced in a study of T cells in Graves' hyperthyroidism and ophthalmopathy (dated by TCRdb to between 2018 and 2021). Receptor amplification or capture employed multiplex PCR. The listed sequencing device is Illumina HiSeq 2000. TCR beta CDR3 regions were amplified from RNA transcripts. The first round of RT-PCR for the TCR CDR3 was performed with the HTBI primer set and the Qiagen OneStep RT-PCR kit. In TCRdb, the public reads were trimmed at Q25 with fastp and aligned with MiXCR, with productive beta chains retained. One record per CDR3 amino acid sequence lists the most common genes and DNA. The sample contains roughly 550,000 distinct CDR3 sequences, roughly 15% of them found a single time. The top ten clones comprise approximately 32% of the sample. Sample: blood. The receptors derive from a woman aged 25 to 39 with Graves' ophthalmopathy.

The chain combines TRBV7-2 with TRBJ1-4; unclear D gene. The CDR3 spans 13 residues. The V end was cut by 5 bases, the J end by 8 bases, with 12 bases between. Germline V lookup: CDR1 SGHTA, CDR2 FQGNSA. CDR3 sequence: CASSPYNGEKLFF. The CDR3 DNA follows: TGTGCCAGCAGCCCATACAACGGAGAAAAACTGTTTTTT.

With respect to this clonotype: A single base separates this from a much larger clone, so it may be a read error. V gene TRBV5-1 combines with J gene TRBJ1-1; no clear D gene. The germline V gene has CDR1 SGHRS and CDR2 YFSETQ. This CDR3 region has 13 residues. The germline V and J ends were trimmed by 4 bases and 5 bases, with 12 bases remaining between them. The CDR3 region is CASSHGLGTEAFF. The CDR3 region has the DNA TGCGCCAGCAGCCATGGACTGGGAACTGAAGCTTTCTTT.

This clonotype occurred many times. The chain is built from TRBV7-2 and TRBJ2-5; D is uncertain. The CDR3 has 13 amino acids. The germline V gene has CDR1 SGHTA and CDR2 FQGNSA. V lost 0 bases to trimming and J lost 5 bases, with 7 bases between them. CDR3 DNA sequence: TGTGCCAGCAGCTTAGCGGGATACGAGACCCAGTACTTC. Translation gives CASSLAGYETQYF.

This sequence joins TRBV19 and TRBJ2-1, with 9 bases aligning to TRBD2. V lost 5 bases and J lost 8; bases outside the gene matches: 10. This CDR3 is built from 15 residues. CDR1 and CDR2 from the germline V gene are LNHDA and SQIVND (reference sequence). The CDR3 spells CASSPGTSPSHEQFF. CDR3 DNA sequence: TGTGCCAGTAGTCCCGGGACTAGCCCCAGTCATGAGCAGTTCTTC. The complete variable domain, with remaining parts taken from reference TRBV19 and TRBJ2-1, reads DGGITQSPKYLFRKEGQNVTLSCEQNLNHDAMYWYRQDPGQGLRLIYYSQIVNDFQKGDIAEGYSVSREKKESFPLTVTSAQKNPTAFYLCASSPGTSPSHEQFFGPGTRLTVL.

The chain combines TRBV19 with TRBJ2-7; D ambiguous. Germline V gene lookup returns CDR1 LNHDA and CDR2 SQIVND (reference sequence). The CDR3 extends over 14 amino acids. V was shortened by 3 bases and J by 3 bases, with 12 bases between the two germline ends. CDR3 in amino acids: CASSISGTLYEQYF. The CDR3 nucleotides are TGTGCCAGTAGTATTTCGGGCACCCTCTACGAGCAGTACTTC.

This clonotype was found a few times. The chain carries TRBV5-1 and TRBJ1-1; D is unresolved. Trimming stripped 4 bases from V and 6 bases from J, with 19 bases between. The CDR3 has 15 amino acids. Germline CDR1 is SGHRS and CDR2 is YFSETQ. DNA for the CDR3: TGCGCCAGCAGCCCCGAAATAGAACTAAGGGCTGAAGCTTTCTTT. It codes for CASSPEIELRAEAFF.

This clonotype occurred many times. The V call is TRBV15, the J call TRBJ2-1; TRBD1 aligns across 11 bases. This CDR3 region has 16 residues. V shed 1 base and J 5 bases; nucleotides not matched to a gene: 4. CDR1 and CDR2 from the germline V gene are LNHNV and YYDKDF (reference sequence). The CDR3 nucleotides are TGTGCCACCAGCAGAGCCGGGACAGGGGGGCACAATGAGCAGTTCTTC. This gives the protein CATSRAGTGGHNEQFF.

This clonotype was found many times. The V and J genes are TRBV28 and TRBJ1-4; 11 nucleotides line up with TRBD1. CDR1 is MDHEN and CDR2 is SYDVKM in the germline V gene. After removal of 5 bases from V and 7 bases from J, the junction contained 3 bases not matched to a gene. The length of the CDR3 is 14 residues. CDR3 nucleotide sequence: TGTGCCAGCAGTAGGACAGGGGGCCCTGAAAAACTGTTTTTT. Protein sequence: CASSRTGGPEKLFF.

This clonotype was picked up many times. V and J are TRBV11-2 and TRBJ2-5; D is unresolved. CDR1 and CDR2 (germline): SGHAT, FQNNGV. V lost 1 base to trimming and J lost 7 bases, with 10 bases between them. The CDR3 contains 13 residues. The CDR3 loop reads CASSLGLPGTQYF. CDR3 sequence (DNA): TGTGCCAGCAGCTTAGGCCTACCGGGGACCCAGTACTTC.

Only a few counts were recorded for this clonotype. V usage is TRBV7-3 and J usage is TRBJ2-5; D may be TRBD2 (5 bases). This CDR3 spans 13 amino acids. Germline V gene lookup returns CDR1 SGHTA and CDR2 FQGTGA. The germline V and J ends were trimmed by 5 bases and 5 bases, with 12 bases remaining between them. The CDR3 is CASSTYGLETQYF. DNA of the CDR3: TGTGCCAGCAGCACCTACGGACTGGAGACCCAGTACTTC. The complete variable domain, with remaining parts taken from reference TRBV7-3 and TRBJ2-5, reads GAGVSQTPSNKVTEKGKYVELRCDPISGHTALYWYRQSLGQGPEFLIYFQGTGAADDSGLPNDRFFAVRPEGSVSTLKIQRTERGDSAVYLCASSTYGLETQYFGPGTRLLVL.

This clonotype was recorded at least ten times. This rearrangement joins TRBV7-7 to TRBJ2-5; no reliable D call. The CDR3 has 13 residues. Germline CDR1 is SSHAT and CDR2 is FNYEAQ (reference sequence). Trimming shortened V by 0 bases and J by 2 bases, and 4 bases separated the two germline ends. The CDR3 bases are TGTGCCAGCAGCTTAGCCCAGCAAGAGACCCAGTACTTC. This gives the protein CASSLAQQETQYF.

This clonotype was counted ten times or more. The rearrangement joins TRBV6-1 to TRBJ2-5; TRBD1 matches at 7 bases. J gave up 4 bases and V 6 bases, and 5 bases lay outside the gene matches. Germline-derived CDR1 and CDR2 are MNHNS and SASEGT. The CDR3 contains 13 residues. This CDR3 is CASSRQGSETQYF. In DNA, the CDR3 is TGTGCCAGCAGCAGACAGGGATCAGAGACCCAGTACTTC.

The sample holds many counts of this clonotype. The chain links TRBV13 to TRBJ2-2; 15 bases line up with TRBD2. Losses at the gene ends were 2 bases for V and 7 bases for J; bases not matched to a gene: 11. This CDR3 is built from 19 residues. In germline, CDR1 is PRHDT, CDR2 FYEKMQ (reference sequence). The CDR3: CASSLRTSGRAFTGGELFF. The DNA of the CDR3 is TGTGCCAGCAGCTTAAGGACTAGCGGGAGGGCCTTTACAGGCGGGGAGCTGTTTTTT.

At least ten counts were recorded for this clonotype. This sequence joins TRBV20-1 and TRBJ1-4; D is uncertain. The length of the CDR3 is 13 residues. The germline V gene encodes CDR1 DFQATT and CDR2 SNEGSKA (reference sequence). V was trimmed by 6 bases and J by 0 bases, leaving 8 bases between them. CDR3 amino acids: CSALTATNEKLFF. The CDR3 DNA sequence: TGCAGTGCCCTTACAGCAACTAATGAAAAACTGTTTTTT.

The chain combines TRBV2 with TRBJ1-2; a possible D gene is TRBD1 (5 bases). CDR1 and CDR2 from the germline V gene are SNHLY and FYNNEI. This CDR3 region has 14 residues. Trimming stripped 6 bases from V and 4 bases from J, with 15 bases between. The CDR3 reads CASSFGGVGYGYTF. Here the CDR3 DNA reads TGTGCCAGCAGCTTTGGGGGTGTTGGCTATGGCTACACCTTC.

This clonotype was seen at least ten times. CDR3: CSPWTGNEQFF. The CDR3 bases are TGCAGCCCTTGGACAGGGAATGAGCAGTTCTTC. V gene TRBV29-1 combines with J gene TRBJ2-1, with 8 bases identical to TRBD1. Germline V CDR1 and CDR2: SQVTM, ANQGSEA. Unmatched junction bases numbered 4, after V lost 8 bases and J lost 7 bases. This CDR3 has 11 amino acids.

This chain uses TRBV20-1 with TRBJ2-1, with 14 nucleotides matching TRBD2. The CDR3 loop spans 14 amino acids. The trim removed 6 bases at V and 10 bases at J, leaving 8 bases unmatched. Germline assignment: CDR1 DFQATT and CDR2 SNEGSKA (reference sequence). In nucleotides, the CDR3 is TGCAGTGCCTGGGGACTAGCGGGAGCGGAAGAGCAGTTCTTC. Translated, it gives CSAWGLAGAEEQFF.

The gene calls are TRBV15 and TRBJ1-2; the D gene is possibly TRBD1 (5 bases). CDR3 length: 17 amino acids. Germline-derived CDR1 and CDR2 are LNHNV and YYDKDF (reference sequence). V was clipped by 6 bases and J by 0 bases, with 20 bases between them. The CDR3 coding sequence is TGTGCCACCAGATCTGGGGGAGGAAGAAGCTCTAACTATGGCTACACCTTC. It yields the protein CATRSGGGRSSNYGYTF.

The CDR3 region is CASSKTGTVNEKLFF. In DNA, the CDR3 is TGTGCCAGCAGTAAAACCGGGACAGTTAATGAAAAACTGTTTTTT. The V and J genes are TRBV6-1 and TRBJ1-4; TRBD1 matches at 7 bases. This CDR3 has 15 residues. The germline gives CDR1 MNHNS, CDR2 SASEGT. V dropped 5 bases and J dropped 4; count of bases not matched to a gene: 7.

The CDR3 sequence: CASSWDISQETQYF. The CDR3 nucleotides read TGTGCCAGCAGCTGGGACATTTCTCAAGAGACCCAGTACTTC. This chain connects TRBV5-5 to TRBJ2-5, with TRBD1 as a possible D gene (6 bases). V was shortened by 3 bases and J by 2 bases, with 11 bases between the two germline ends. The CDR3 sequence is 14 residues long. Germline values: CDR1 SGHKS, CDR2 YYEKEE (reference sequence).

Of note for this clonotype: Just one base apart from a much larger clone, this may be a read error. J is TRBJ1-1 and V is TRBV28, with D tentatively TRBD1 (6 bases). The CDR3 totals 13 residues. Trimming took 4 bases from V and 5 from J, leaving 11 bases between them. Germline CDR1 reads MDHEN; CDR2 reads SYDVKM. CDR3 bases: TGTGCCAGCAGTTGTTCGGGGGCGACTGAAGCTTTCTTT. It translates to CASSCSGATEAFF.

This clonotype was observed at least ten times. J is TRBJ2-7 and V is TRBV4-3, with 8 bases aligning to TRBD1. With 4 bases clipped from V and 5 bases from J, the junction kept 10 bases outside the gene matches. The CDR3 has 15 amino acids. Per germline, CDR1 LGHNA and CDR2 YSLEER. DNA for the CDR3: TGCGCCAGCAGCCTAGCTGACAGGGGAGGAGACGAGCAGTACTTC. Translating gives CASSLADRGGDEQYF.

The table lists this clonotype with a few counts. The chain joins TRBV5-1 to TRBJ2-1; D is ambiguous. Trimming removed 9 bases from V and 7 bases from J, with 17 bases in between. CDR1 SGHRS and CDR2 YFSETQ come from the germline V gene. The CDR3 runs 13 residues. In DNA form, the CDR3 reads TGCGCCACCCGGAGCAGTGATTCTAATGAGCAGTTCTTC. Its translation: CATRSSDSNEQFF.